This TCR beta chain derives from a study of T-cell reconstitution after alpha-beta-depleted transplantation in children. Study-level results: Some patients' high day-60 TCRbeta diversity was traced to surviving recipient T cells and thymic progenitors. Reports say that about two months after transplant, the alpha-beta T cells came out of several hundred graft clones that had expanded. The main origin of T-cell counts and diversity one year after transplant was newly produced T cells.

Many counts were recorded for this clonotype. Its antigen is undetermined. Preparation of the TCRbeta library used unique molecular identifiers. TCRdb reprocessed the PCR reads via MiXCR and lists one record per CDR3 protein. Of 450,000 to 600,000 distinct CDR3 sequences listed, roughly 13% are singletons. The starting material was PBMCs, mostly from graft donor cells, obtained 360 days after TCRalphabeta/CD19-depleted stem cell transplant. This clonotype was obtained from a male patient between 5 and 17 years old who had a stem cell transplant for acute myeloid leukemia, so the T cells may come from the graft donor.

CDR3 region: CSARPGQGKETQYF. The DNA of the CDR3 is TGCAGTGCTCGGCCGGGACAGGGGAAGGAGACCCAGTACTTC. V usage is TRBV20-1 and J usage is TRBJ2-5, with 10 bases identical to TRBD1. Trimming cost V 5 bases and J 5 bases; bases outside gene matches: 8. CDR1 and CDR2 from the germline V gene are DFQATT and SNEGSKA (reference sequence). The CDR3 totals 14 residues.